This is a list of T cell receptor beta chains from one sample in a study of beta chain features in type 1 diabetes. Repertoires were generated with immunoSEQ multiplex PCR, while TCRdb's copy carries only in-frame clones and drops some. The sample holds some 290,000 clones, 24% seen once. Input material: naive CD4+ T cells from blood. The origin of the receptors is a woman in her 30s with type 1 diabetes. Each CDR3 is given with its conserved first and last residue. Each record gives: clone size, D gene, V gene, J gene, CDR3 DNA, CDR3 protein. A D gene is named only where the DNA matches it firmly. Clone size is given for some rows only: seen once, a few or many times, or a class if the clone is expanded.

few	NA	TRBV5-6	TRBJ2-1	TGTGCCAGCAGCTGGACCGGGACTGCTTCCAACGAGCAGTTCTTC	CASSWTGTASNEQFF
few	TRBD2	TRBV6-6	TRBJ2-1	TGTGCCAGCAGTTACCCCTTGGGGGGGGTGGACAATGAGCAGTTCTTC	CASSYPLGGVDNEQFF
few	NA	TRBV7-9	TRBJ2-6	TGTGCCAGCAGCTCGACAAACTCTGGGGCCAACGTCCTGACTTTC	CASSSTNSGANVLTF
few	NA	TRBV29-1	TRBJ2-3	TGCAGCGGCCCTAGGGGCGATACGCAGTATTTT	CSGPRGDTQYF
NA	NA	TRBV10-3	TRBJ2-1	TGTGCCATCAGTGTGACTAACAATGAGCAGTTCTTC	CAISVTNNEQFF
NA	NA	TRBV5-6	TRBJ1-2	TGTGCCAGCAGCTTAAAACCCTGGGAGAACTATGGCTACACCTTC	CASSLKPWENYGYTF
NA	TRBD1	TRBV29-1	TRBJ2-4	TGCAGCGTTGAGGACAGGGGTGAGGCCAAAAACATTCAGTACTTC	CSVEDRGEAKNIQYF
NA	TRBD2	TRBV7-3	TRBJ2-7	TGTGCCAGCAGCACTTCTAGCGGGGGCAGCTCCTACGAGCAGTACTTC	CASSTSSGGSSYEQYF
NA	TRBD1	TRBV28	TRBJ2-7	TGTGCCAGCAGTTTACTTAAGACAGGGGGCGACGAGCAGTACTTC	CASSLLKTGGDEQYF
few	TRBD2	TRBV13	TRBJ2-7	TGTGCCAGCAGCTTAGACGGGGGGTACGAGCAGTACTTC	CASSLDGGYEQYF
NA	NA	TRBV18	TRBJ1-5	TGTGCCAGCTCACTTGGGGGGGACAATCAGCCCCAGCATTTT	CASSLGGDNQPQHF
few	TRBD1	TRBV5-6	TRBJ1-5	TGTGCCAGCAGCTCGACAGGGGCGGCCTCTAATCAGCCCCAGCATTTT	CASSSTGAASNQPQHF
NA	NA	TRBV30	TRBJ2-6	TGTGCCTGGAGTGTACGCGGCAGCTCTGGGGCCAACGTCCTGACTTTC	CAWSVRGSSGANVLTF
NA	NA	TRBV6-1	TRBJ2-2	TGTGCCAGCAGTGAATCGGCAGGCACCGGGGAGCTGTTTTTT	CASSESAGTGELFF
few	NA	TRBV25-1	TRBJ2-1	TGTGCCAGCAGTGAATATAGCCACAAAGGGCAGTTCTTC	CASSEYSHKGQFF
few	NA	TRBV9	TRBJ1-1	TGTGCCAGCAGCGTAGGAGGAGGGGCGCTCACTGAAGCTTTCTTT	CASSVGGGALTEAFF
NA	TRBD1	TRBV19	TRBJ2-3	TGTGCCAGTACCGTGGGGACAGGTACGCAGTATTTT	CASTVGTGTQYF
NA	NA	TRBV7-2	TRBJ1-1	TGTGCCAGCAGCTCTCCTACAGGGTTTCGGACTGAAGCTTTCTTT	CASSSPTGFRTEAFF
NA	TRBD2	TRBV15	TRBJ2-7	TGTGCCACCAGCAGAGGTAGCGGGAGGGGAAACTCCTACGAGCAGTACTTC	CATSRGSGRGNSYEQYF
NA	NA	TRBV7-9	TRBJ2-4	TGTGCCAGCAGCTTAGCCTTGACTATTCTCGACATTCAGTACTTC	CASSLALTILDIQYF
few	NA	TRBV9	TRBJ2-4	TGTGCCAGCAGCGTACAGGCTTCCAAAAACATTCAGTACTTC	CASSVQASKNIQYF
few	TRBD1	TRBV6-5	TRBJ2-1	TGTGCCAGCAGTTACTCCCGGACAGGGTCTAATGAGCAGTTCTTC	CASSYSRTGSNEQFF
few	NA	TRBV7-9	TRBJ1-1	TGTGCCAGCAGCTTAGAAGGGGCCATGAACACTGAAGCTTTCTTT	CASSLEGAMNTEAFF
few	TRBD2	TRBV7-3	TRBJ2-5	TGTGCCAGCAGCGCCGTAGCGGGAGGCCAAGAGACCCAGTACTTC	CASSAVAGGQETQYF
few	TRBD1	TRBV18	TRBJ2-1	TGTGCCAGCTCACCTCGGGACAGAGGGGGCAGTGAGCAGTTCTTC	CASSPRDRGGSEQFF
NA	NA	TRBV29-1	TRBJ2-7	TGCAGCGTGCAACAGGGCTACGAGCAGTACTTC	CSVQQGYEQYF
once	TRBD2	TRBV5-1	TRBJ2-3	TGCGCCAGCAGCCTGGGGACTAGCGGGAGCACAGATACGCAGTATTTT	CASSLGTSGSTDTQYF
few	TRBD1	TRBV5-1	TRBJ1-1	TGCGCCAGCAGCCAAACAGGGGTGGACACTGAAGCTTTCTTT	CASSQTGVDTEAFF
NA	TRBD2	TRBV30	TRBJ2-7	TGTGCCTGGAGCCGGGGTTTGGCTAGCGGAATCTACGAGCAGTACTTC	CAWSRGLASGIYEQYF
NA	TRBD2	TRBV9	TRBJ2-1	TGTGCCAGCAGCGTCCTAGCGGGGAATGATGAGCAGTTCTTC	CASSVLAGNDEQFF
NA	NA	TRBV9	TRBJ2-1	TGTGCCAGCAGCGTAGACAGTCTTGAGTTCAATGAGCAGTTCTTC	CASSVDSLEFNEQFF
NA	NA	TRBV2	TRBJ1-2	TGTGCCAGCAGTGCGGACAGCGGCTACACCTTC	CASSADSGYTF
NA	TRBD1	TRBV4-1	TRBJ2-7	TGCGCCAGCAGCCAAGCCTGGGGACAGGGGGCCTACGAGCAGTACTTC	CASSQAWGQGAYEQYF
few	TRBD2	TRBV7-3	TRBJ2-1	TGTGCCAGCAGCTTCGGCGGGAGTGCCCACAATGAGCAGTTCTTC	CASSFGGSAHNEQFF
few	NA	TRBV28	TRBJ2-5	TGTGCCAGCAGAGGGACAACCCCGCCGACCCAGTACTTC	CASRGTTPPTQYF
NA	TRBD1	TRBV19	TRBJ1-1	TGTGCCAGTAGTCGGAAGACAGGGGCGGCGAACACTGAAGCTTTCTTT	CASSRKTGAANTEAFF
few	NA	TRBV28	TRBJ1-2	TGTGCCAGCACAACAGGTGCTAACTATGGCTACACCTTC	CASTTGANYGYTF
NA	TRBD1	TRBV30	TRBJ1-2	TGTGCCTGGAGTAGGACAGGGGGAAGTGGCTACACCTTC	CAWSRTGGSGYTF
NA	NA	TRBV7-3	TRBJ2-5	TGTGCCAGCAGCCCTTCGGGGTTGAGGCGAGAGACCCAGTACTTC	CASSPSGLRRETQYF
NA	TRBD2	TRBV5-1	TRBJ2-2	TGCGCCAGCAGCTTCGCTAGCGGGAGGAACACCGGGGAGCTGTTTTTT	CASSFASGRNTGELFF
NA	TRBD1	TRBV6-5	TRBJ1-5	TGTGCCAGCAGTACCGACGACAGGGCTCAGCCCCAGCATTTT	CASSTDDRAQPQHF
NA	TRBD1	TRBV5-1	TRBJ2-5	TGCGCCAGCAGCAATACCGGGACAGGGGGAGAGACCCAGTACTTC	CASSNTGTGGETQYF
NA	NA	TRBV2	TRBJ2-1	TGTGCCAGCAGGATCGGCAGGGCGTATGAGCAGTTCTTC	CASRIGRAYEQFF
NA	TRBD1	TRBV5-4	TRBJ1-2	TGTGCCAGCAGGCCCGGACAGGGGAGAGCCTATGGCTACACCTTC	CASRPGQGRAYGYTF
NA	NA	TRBV5-1	TRBJ2-7	TGCGCCAGCAGCTTGGTCCAGGACGAGCAGTACTTC	CASSLVQDEQYF
few	TRBD2	TRBV25-1	TRBJ2-1	TGTGCCAGCACCCTAGCGGGAGAAAATGAGCAGTTCTTC	CASTLAGENEQFF
NA	NA	TRBV9	TRBJ2-1	TGTGCCAGCAGCGTGAGTGGAACTAGCAATGAGCAGTTCTTC	CASSVSGTSNEQFF
few	TRBD1	TRBV14	TRBJ2-3	TGTGCCAGCAGCCAACGGACAGGGTACACAGATACGCAGTATTTT	CASSQRTGYTDTQYF
NA	NA	TRBV14	TRBJ2-3	TGTGCCAGCAGCCTCAACATGGCAGATACGCAGTATTTT	CASSLNMADTQYF
NA	NA	TRBV19	TRBJ1-5	TGTGCCAGTAGTATAGAGGGTGGGAGTCAGCCCCAGCATTTT	CASSIEGGSQPQHF
NA	NA	TRBV10-3	TRBJ2-3	TGTGCCCTCCGTGTCGGGGGGCCCACAGATACGCAGTATTTT	CALRVGGPTDTQYF
NA	NA	TRBV9	TRBJ2-1	TGTGCCAGCAGCGCCCCGAGTAGGGGGAGGGGGACTTACAATGAGCAGTTCTTC	CASSAPSRGRGTYNEQFF
NA	TRBD2	TRBV30	TRBJ2-1	TGTGCCTGGAGTGAGGGGACTAGCGGACACAATGAGCAGTTCTTC	CAWSEGTSGHNEQFF
few	TRBD2	TRBV2	TRBJ2-7	TGTGCCAGCAGAGAGGGCGGCGGGAGAACGTACGAGCAGTACTTC	CASREGGGRTYEQYF
few	TRBD2	TRBV18	TRBJ2-5	TGTGCCAGCTCACCGCGAGCGGGACTTACTCAAGAGACCCAGTACTTC	CASSPRAGLTQETQYF
NA	TRBD2	TRBV5-1	TRBJ2-1	TGCGCCAGCAGCTTTGCGGGAGGGCCCAATGAGCAGTTCTTC	CASSFAGGPNEQFF
few	TRBD2	TRBV4-1	TRBJ2-5	TGCGCCAGCAGCCACCCGCCGGGACTAGCGGACAAAGAGACCCAGTACTTC	CASSHPPGLADKETQYF